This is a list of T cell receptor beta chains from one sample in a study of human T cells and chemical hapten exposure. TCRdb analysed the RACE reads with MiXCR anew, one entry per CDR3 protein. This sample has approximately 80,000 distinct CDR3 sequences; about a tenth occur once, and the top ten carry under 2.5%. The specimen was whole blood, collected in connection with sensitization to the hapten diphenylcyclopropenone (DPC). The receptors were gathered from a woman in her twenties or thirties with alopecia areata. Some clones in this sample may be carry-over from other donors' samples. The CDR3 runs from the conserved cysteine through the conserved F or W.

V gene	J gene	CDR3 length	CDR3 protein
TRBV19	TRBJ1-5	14	CASRVQGLGQPQHF
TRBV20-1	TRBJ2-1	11	CSAHHYNEQFF
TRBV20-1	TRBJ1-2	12	CSARAGTYGYTF
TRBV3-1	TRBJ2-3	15	CASSQGRGRTDTQYF
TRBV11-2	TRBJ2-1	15	CASSLRGGPGGEQFF
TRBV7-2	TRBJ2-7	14	CASSRSTPHVEQYF
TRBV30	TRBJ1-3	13	CAWSVLGGNTIYF
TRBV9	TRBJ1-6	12	CASSSTDSPLHF
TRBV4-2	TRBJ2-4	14	CASSQDYAKNIQYF
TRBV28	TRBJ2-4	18	CASSLSSGAEIAKNIQYF
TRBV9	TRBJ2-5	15	CASSVENSLRETQYF
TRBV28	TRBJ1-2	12	CASSSSLSGYTF
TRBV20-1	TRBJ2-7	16	CSARDITSGSKYEQYF
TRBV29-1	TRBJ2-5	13	CSVSRGFGETQYF
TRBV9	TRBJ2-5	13	CASSGLDQETQYF
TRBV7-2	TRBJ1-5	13	CASSLGVNQPQHF
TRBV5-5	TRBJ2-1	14	CASSLRGQYNEQFF
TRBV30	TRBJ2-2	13	CAWSVANTGELFF
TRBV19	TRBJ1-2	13	CASSPRTGYGYTF
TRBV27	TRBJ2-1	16	CASSLSGLAGYNEQFF
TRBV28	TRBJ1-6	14	CASRDRGRNSPLHF
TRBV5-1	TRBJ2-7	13	CASSGQGHYEQYF
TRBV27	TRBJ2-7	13	CASSRQETYEQYF
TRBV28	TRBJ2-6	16	CASNLPGPSGANVLTF
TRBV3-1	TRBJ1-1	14	CASSLGWGVTEAFF
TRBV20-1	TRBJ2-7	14	CSAQDLPKAYEQYF
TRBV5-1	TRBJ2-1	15	CASSLGVAGNNEQFF
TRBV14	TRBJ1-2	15	CASSQRPASLYGYTF
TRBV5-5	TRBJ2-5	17	CASSLAPQQDSPGTQYF
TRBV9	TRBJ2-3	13	CASSVWITDTQYF
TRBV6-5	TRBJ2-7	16	CASSRATGTGVHEQYF
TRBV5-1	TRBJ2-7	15	CASSPRLAGSYEQYF
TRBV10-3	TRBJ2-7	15	CAISGAGTKGYEQYF
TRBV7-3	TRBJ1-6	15	CASSLRGTDNSPLHF
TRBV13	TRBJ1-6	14	CASSPRDPYSPLHF
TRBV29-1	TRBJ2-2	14	CSAPDRGRDGELFF
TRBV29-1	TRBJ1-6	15	CSVAFGGDYNSPLHF
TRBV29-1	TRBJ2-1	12	CSVGAGGNEQFF
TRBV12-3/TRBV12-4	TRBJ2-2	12	CASSLRGRELFF
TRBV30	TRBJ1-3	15	CAWRSPGRTGNTIYF
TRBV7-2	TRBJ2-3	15	CASRFRGGGTDTQYF
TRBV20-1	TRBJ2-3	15	CSARVGRGAGDTQYF
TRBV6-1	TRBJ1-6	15	CASSARDGYNSPLHF
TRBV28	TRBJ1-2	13	CASRKTGTDGYTF
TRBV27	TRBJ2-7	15	CASSPRRRHKAGQYF
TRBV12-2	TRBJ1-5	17	CASRLMGDREGNQPQHF
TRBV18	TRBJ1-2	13	CASSPTTGEGYTF
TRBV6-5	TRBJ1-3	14	CASSYSGSGNTIYF
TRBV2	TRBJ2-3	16	CASQFGRVSSTDTQYF
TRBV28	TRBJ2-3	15	CATWAGTSGTDTQYF
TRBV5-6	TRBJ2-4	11	CASSLFSEVIF